There are a few counts of the clone carrying this T cell receptor beta chain. The sample is drawn from a study of blood T cell repertoires in COVID-19. Study context: The United States, Italy and Spain were the sources of the acute and convalescent COVID-19 samples. Sources were T cells, B-cell-depleted T cells, or PBMCs; the material itself was cDNA or gDNA.

Per the original methods: Cell counts per sample came from amplifying reference gene primers. Some clones are missing from TCRdb's copy, which holds only in-frame ones; the method was immunoSEQ multiplex PCR. That table gives V, J and clone size, and the DNA gave D and trimming. Of 180,000 or so clones listed, about 88% are singletons. Germline CDR1 SGHTA, CDR2 FQGNSA. V was pared by 2 bases and J by 8 bases, with 16 bases between. The CDR3 is made up of 15 amino acids. This chain connects TRBV7-2 to TRBJ1-5, with TRBD1 as a possible D gene (6 bases). This TCR came from a woman in her 30s with active or convalescent COVID-19. Sample: peripheral blood. The CDR3 spells CASSLLGGGLEPQHF. In DNA form, the CDR3 reads TGTGCCAGCAGCTTATTAGGCGGGGGGCTAGAGCCCCAGCATTTT.